These 7 T cell receptor beta chains were all obtained from the same sample, sequenced in a study of cytomegalovirus exposure and HLA in healthy donors. Sequencing was performed with immunoSEQ multiplex PCR; in TCRdb, only in-frame clones are kept and a portion is missing. The table records over 35,000 clones, about 93% of them present only once. The source material was PBMCs. These receptors originate from a man between 18 and 35 years old in good health and CMV-seronegative.

A single count supports this clone. This chain links TRBV11-3 with TRBJ1-1; D perhaps matches TRBD1 (6 bases). V shed 6 bases and J shed 3 bases, with 8 bases lying between them. The V gene's germline CDR1 is SGHNT and CDR2 YENEEA. The CDR3 spans 12 residues. The CDR3 loop is CASRAGDTEAFF. The CDR3 DNA reads TGTGCCAGCAGAGCAGGGGACACTGAAGCTTTCTTT.

The chain is built from TRBV5-4 and TRBJ1-1; D ambiguous. Germline assignment: CDR1 SGHNT and CDR2 YYREEE (reference sequence). This CDR3 is built from 13 residues. Trimming took off 4 bases at V and 3 bases at J, with 10 bases between the two ends. In nucleotides, the CDR3 is TGTGCCAGCAGCATCCAGGATTACACTGAAGCTTTCTTT. Translating gives CASSIQDYTEAFF.

This chain links TRBV10-3 with TRBJ2-7, with 12 bases that match TRBD1. CDR1 and CDR2 from the germline V gene are ENHRY and SYGVKD. V lost 3 bases to trimming and J lost 4 bases; unmatched junction nucleotides: 7. The CDR3 is made up of 16 amino acids. The CDR3 region has the DNA TGTGCCATCAGTGACCCGCCGGGACAGGGGGCATACGAGCAGTACTTC. Its protein is CAISDPPGQGAYEQYF.

Here the CDR3 DNA reads TGTGCCAGCAGCCAGGGGGACAATCAGCCCCAGCATTTT. Encoded protein: CASSQGDNQPQHF. J is TRBJ1-5 and V is TRBV7-6, with TRBD1 matching 7 bases. The CDR3 has 13 amino acids. The junction had 1 base not matched to a gene; V was cut back by 5 bases and J by 3 bases. Germline V gives CDR1 SGHVS, CDR2 FNYEAQ.

The gene calls are TRBV27 and TRBJ1-5; no clear D gene. Trimming pared 5 bases from V and 3 bases from J, leaving 11 bases between. The CDR3 runs 14 residues. CDR1 is MNHEY and CDR2 is SMNVEV in the germline V gene (reference sequence). This CDR3 reads CASSIRSYNQPQHF. CDR3 nucleotides: TGTGCCAGCAGTATACGGAGTTACAATCAGCCCCAGCATTTT.

The chain joins TRBV2 to TRBJ1-5; D possibly corresponds to TRBD1 (6 bases). The CDR3 runs 15 residues. Germline-derived CDR1 and CDR2 are SNHLY and FYNNEI. V was trimmed by 7 bases and J by 2 bases, leaving 15 bases between them. The CDR3 region is CASKRDKGGNQPQHF. The CDR3 DNA sequence: TGTGCCAGCAAAAGGGACAAGGGGGGCAATCAGCCCCAGCATTTT.

The chain employs TRBV10-3 and TRBJ1-4, with D possibly TRBD1 on 6 matching bases. Germline CDR1 ENHRY, CDR2 SYGVKD. V lost 10 bases and J 8 bases, leaving 23 bases between the germline ends. The CDR3 totals 15 residues. The CDR3 bases are TGTGCCACCAGGGGTCCGGGGGGCGCGGGGGAAAAACTGTTTTTT. This translates into CATRGPGGAGEKLFF.